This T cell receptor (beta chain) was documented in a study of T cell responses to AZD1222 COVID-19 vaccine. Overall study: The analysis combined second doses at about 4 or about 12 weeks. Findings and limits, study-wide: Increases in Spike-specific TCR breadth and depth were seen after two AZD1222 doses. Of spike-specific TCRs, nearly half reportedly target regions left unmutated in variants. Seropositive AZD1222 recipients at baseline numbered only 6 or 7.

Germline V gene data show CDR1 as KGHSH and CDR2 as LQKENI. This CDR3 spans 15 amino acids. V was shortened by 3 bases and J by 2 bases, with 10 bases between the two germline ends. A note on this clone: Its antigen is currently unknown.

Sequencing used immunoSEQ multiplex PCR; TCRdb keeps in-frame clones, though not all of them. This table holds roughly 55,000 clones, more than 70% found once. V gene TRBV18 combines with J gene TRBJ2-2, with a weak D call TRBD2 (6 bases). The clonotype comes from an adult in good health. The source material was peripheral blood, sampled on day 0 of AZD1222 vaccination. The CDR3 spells CASSPLAANTGELFF. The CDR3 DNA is TGTGCCAGCTCACCCTTAGCGGCCAACACCGGGGAGCTGTTTTTT.